This T cell receptor beta chain came from a study of T-cell memory formation after mild COVID-19. Study-level findings and limits: Day 15 to 85 contractors were CD4/CD8 balanced; later expanders leaned CD4+.

Germline V gene data show CDR1 as MNHEY and CDR2 as SMNVEV (reference sequence). The CDR3 is 15 residues long. With 1 base removed from V and 2 bases from J, the gap between germline ends came to 11 bases. As to this clonotype: The antigen is unknown.

The TCR alpha and TCR beta cDNA libraries, bearing sample barcodes and UMIs, were generated by 5'RACE using constant-segment primers. Using its own MiXCR run on the 5' RACE reads, TCRdb lists one record per CDR3 protein. The sample holds 470,000 or so distinct CDR3 sequences, roughly 17% seen once. The V call is TRBV27, the J call TRBJ2-5; possible D gene TRBD1, 6 bases. The sample consisted of PBMCs or a T cell subset sorted from them (not recorded which). This TCR was recovered from a man between 18 and 29 years old who had mild COVID-19 (a few samples of this study predate the infection). Cell type and time point are not known. For the CDR3, the DNA is TGTGCCAGCAGTTTATGGGCCGGGACACAAGAGACCCAGTACTTC. It encodes CASSLWAGTQETQYF.